Listed below are T cell receptor beta chains from one sample, sequenced in a study of cytomegalovirus exposure and HLA in healthy donors. TCRdb's table, derived via immunoSEQ multiplex PCR, lists solely in-frame clones and lacks some. The sample shows over 75,000 clones, approximately 80% of them seen only once. Sequencing input: PBMCs. All receptors come from a man aged 55-75 years in good health and CMV-seropositive. CDR3s include the opening cysteine and the closing phenylalanine or tryptophan. The D gene is left open where the match is weak. Size values are once, few and many counts, or a class for expanded clones, and some rows have none.

clone_size,j_call,v_call,d_call,cdr3_aa,cdr3_nt
-,TRBJ1-1,TRBV7-9,-,CASSLEGRASEAFF,TGTGCCAGCAGCTTAGAGGGCAGGGCTTCTGAAGCTTTCTTT
-,TRBJ2-7,TRBV6-1,-,CASSEVDRGRRYF,TGTGCCAGCAGTGAAGTAGACCGGGGGAGGCGGTACTTC
-,TRBJ2-2,TRBV13,TRBD1,CASSLERGQPNTGELFF,TGTGCCAGCAGCTTAGAAAGGGGACAGCCGAACACCGGGGAGCTGTTTTTT
-,TRBJ2-7,TRBV10-3,TRBD1,CATRTGNPYEQYF,TGTGCCACCCGGACAGGGAATCCCTACGAGCAGTACTTC
-,TRBJ1-2,TRBV20-1,-,CSAWGGEGCTF,TGCAGTGCCTGGGGAGGGGAAGGCTGCACCTTC
-,TRBJ1-3,TRBV21-1,-,CASSKKRGGGRGNTIYF,TGTGCCAGCAGCAAAAAGCGAGGCGGGGGGAGGGGAAACACCATATATTTT
-,TRBJ2-4,TRBV4-1,TRBD1,CASSQGQGVAKNIQYF,TGCGCCAGCAGCCAAGGACAGGGGGTAGCCAAAAACATTCAGTACTTC
-,TRBJ2-3,TRBV9,TRBD2,CASSQGLAGGPRTDTQYF,TGTGCCAGCAGCCAAGGACTAGCGGGGGGGCCGAGGACAGATACGCAGTATTTT
-,TRBJ2-1,TRBV7-7,TRBD1,CASSPTGARFYNEQFF,TGTGCTAGCAGCCCTACAGGGGCAAGGTTCTACAATGAGCAGTTCTTC
-,TRBJ1-2,TRBV7-9,TRBD1,CASSLVGQFRSYTF,TGTGCCAGCAGCTTAGTGGGACAGTTCCGGAGCTACACCTTC
-,TRBJ2-3,TRBV11-1,TRBD2,CASSLTSGGTDTQYF,TGTGCCAGCAGCTTAACTAGCGGGGGAACAGATACGCAGTATTTT
-,TRBJ2-7,TRBV6-5,-,CASSRKTGTIYEQYF,TGTGCCAGCAGTCGGAAGACCGGGACAATCTACGAGCAGTACTTC
once,TRBJ2-1,TRBV2,TRBD2,CASSESRLGGIYEQFF,TGTGCCAGCAGTGAATCCCGACTGGGGGGGATCTATGAGCAGTTCTTC
-,TRBJ1-1,TRBV30,-,CAWRAGLGGAFF,TGTGCCTGGAGGGCTGGTCTCGGGGGAGCTTTCTTT
few,TRBJ1-6,TRBV21-1,-,CASSKVWDRGFSSPLHF,TGTGCCAGCAGCAAAGTATGGGACAGGGGTTTTAGTTCACCCCTCCACTTT
-,TRBJ2-1,TRBV7-3,TRBD2,CASSLGTSYGEQFF,TGTGCCAGCAGCCTCGGGACTAGTTATGGTGAGCAGTTCTTC
few,TRBJ1-4,TRBV4-3,TRBD1,CASSQGQGQFGEKLFF,TGCGCCAGCAGCCAAGGCCAGGGACAGTTCGGAGAAAAACTGTTTTTT
-,TRBJ2-5,TRBV7-2,-,CASSLSQGMETQYF,TGTGCCAGCAGCTTAAGCCAGGGTATGGAGACCCAGTACTTC
-,TRBJ2-2,TRBV5-1,-,CASSLDIGGTGELFF,TGCGCCAGCAGCTTGGATATAGGCGGCACCGGGGAGCTGTTTTTT
-,TRBJ1-3,TRBV7-8,TRBD1,CASSLRTGRGNTIYF,TGTGCCAGCAGCTTAAGGACAGGGCGAGGAAACACCATATATTTT
-,TRBJ1-4,TRBV6-5,-,CASSLPGGKLFF,TGTGCCAGCAGTTTACCTGGAGGAAAACTGTTTTTT
-,TRBJ1-1,TRBV7-6,-,CASSSLGAGAFF,TGTGCCAGCAGCTCTTTGGGGGCCGGAGCTTTCTTT
-,TRBJ2-2,TRBV7-9,TRBD1,CSTDGDSLNTGELFF,TGTTCCACCGATGGGGACAGTCTGAACACCGGGGAGCTGTTTTTT
-,TRBJ1-1,TRBV7-8,TRBD1,CASSSGTGVTEAFF,TGTGCCAGCAGCTCCGGGACAGGGGTCACTGAAGCTTTCTTT